This T cell receptor (beta chain) was documented in a study of control samples from healthy donors and cancer patients. The method was immunoSEQ multiplex PCR; TCRdb's version includes in-frame clones alone and lacks a portion of them. The table has 55,000 to 85,000 clones, 85% to 90% seen once. Only one count was recorded for this clone. The CDR3 length is 14 residues. V lost 3 bases to trimming and J lost 0 bases, with 7 bases between them. Germline loops: CDR1 SGHTS, CDR2 YDEGEE. The chain combines TRBV5-8 with TRBJ1-3; D unresolved. The sequence came from a man in his sixties with lung cancer. Sequenced input: PBMCs. CDR3 residues: CASSWTHSGNTIYF. CDR3 nucleotides: TGTGCCAGCAGCTGGACCCACTCTGGAAACACCATATATTTT.